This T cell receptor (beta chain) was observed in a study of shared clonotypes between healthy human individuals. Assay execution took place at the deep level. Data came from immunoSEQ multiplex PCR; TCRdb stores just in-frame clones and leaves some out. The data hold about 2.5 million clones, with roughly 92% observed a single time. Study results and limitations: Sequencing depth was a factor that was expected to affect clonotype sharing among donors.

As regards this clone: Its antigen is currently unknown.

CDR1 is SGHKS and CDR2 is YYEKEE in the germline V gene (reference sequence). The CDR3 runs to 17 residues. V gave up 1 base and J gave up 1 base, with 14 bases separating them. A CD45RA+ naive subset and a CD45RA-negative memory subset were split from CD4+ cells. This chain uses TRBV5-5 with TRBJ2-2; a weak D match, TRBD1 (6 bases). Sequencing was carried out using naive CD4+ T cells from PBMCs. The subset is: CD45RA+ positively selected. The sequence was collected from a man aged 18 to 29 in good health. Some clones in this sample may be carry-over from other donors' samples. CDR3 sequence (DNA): TGTGCCAGCAGCTTGTTGCAGGGGTCCTTGAACACCGGGGAGCTGTTTTTT. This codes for CASSLLQGSLNTGELFF.